The rows below give T cell receptor beta chains drawn from one sample of a study of T cell responses to AZD1222 COVID-19 vaccine. This table comes from immunoSEQ multiplex PCR, and its TCRdb copy is limited to in-frame clones, with some not included. The sample consists of over 130,000 clones, roughly nine tenths of them appearing once. Specimen: peripheral blood, collected 28 days after the second AZD1222 dose. Every receptor here comes from an adult who received the AZD1222 COVID-19 vaccine. CDR3s include the opening cysteine and the closing phenylalanine or tryptophan. D genes are given only for firm matches. For some rows the clone size is stated as once, few or many, or as a class when expanded; others skip it.

size: .; D: .; J: TRBJ2-2; V: TRBV27; DNA: TGTGCCAGCAGTTTAAGTAACACCGGGGAGCTGTTTTTT; CDR3: CASSLSNTGELFF
size: .; D: .; J: TRBJ1-1; V: TRBV3-1/TRBV3-2; DNA: TGTGCCAGCAGCCAAGATCTTCCAGGGCGCACTTTCTTT; CDR3: CASSQDLPGRTFF
size: .; D: TRBD2; J: TRBJ2-1; V: TRBV18; DNA: TGTGCCAGCTCACCAATCAGCGGGAGAGCTGCGGAGCAGTTCTTC; CDR3: CASSPISGRAAEQFF
size: once; D: TRBD2; J: TRBJ2-2; V: TRBV27; DNA: TGTGCCAGCAGTTTCCGAAGCGGGAGGCCCGGGGGAGACACCGGGGAGCTGTTTTTT; CDR3: CASSFRSGRPGGDTGELFF
size: .; D: TRBD2; J: TRBJ2-3; V: TRBV7-9; DNA: TGTGCCAGCAGCTTCGGGGGGGGCACAGATACGCAGTATTTT; CDR3: CASSFGGGTDTQYF
size: .; D: .; J: TRBJ2-5; V: TRBV3-1/TRBV3-2; DNA: TGTGCCAGCAGCCAAGATCCGGGCAGGTCCGAGACCCAGTACTTC; CDR3: CASSQDPGRSETQYF
size: .; D: TRBD1; J: TRBJ1-2; V: TRBV19; DNA: TGTGCCAGCAAGGACAGGGCCCACTACTATGGCTACACCTTC; CDR3: CASKDRAHYYGYTF
size: .; D: TRBD1; J: TRBJ1-2; V: TRBV18; DNA: TGTGCCAGCTCACTCGACAGGGGGCTCGGCTATGGCTACACCTTC; CDR3: CASSLDRGLGYGYTF
size: .; D: .; J: TRBJ2-2; V: TRBV19; DNA: TGTGCCAGTAGTAAACTAAAGGGTACCGGGGAGCTGTTTTTT; CDR3: CASSKLKGTGELFF
size: .; D: .; J: TRBJ1-5; V: TRBV19; DNA: TGTGCCAGTAGTATCCAGATCTATCAGCCCCAGCATTTT; CDR3: CASSIQIYQPQHF